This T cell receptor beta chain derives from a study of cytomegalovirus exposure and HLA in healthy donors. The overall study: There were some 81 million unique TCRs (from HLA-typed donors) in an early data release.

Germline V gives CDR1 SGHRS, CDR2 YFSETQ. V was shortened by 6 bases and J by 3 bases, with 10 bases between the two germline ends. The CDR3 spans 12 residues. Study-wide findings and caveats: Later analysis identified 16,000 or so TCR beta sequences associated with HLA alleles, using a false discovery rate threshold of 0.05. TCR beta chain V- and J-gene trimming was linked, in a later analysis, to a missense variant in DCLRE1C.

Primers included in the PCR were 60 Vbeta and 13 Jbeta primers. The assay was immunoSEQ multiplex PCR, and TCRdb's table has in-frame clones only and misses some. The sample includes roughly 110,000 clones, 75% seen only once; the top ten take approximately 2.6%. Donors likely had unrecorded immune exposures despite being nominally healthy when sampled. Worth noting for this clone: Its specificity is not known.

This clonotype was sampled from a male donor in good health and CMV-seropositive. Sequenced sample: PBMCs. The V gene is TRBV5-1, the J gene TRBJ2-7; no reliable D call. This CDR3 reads CASTDSSYEQYF. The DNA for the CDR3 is TGCGCCAGCACCGACTCTAGCTACGAGCAGTACTTC.